Below are 30 T cell receptor beta chains sequenced from a single sample in a study of blood T cell repertoires in COVID-19. The table came from immunoSEQ multiplex PCR; TCRdb's copy has only in-frame clones and leaves some out. The table includes 220,000 or so clones, about 82% detected once. The material sequenced was PBMCs or T cells enriched from blood (not recorded which). All receptors derive from a woman aged 50 to 60 who had recovered from COVID-19.

The V and J genes are TRBV10-3 and TRBJ1-5; maybe TRBD1 (5 bases). The CDR3 spans 16 residues. Germline lookup yields CDR1 ENHRY and CDR2 SYGVKD. The V end was cut by 6 bases, the J end by 2 bases, with 17 bases between. CDR3 protein: CAISRAGPGGNQPQHF. CDR3 sequence (DNA): TGTGCCATCAGCCGAGCAGGGCCGGGGGGCAATCAGCCCCAGCATTTT.

This clone is a singleton in its sample. The chain uses TRBV4-2 and TRBJ2-1, with 9 bases identical to TRBD2. CDR3 size: 14 residues. V trimming: 4 bases; J trimming: 6 bases; junction bases outside the gene matches: 4. Germline V lookup: CDR1 LGHNA, CDR2 YNFKEQ. In DNA form, the CDR3 reads TGTGCCAGCAGCCCTAGCGGGGCTCCCAATGAGCAGTTCTTC. Translating gives CASSPSGAPNEQFF.

This chain links TRBV4-3 with TRBJ1-5; D unclear. The V end was cut by 1 base, the J end by 3 bases, with 10 bases between. This CDR3 comprises 15 residues. Per germline, CDR1 LGHNA and CDR2 YSLEER. CDR3 sequence reads: CASSQVFTANQPQHF. In nucleotides, the CDR3 is TGCGCCAGCAGCCAAGTGTTCACAGCCAATCAGCCCCAGCATTTT.

The chain combines TRBV7-9 with TRBJ1-2; D uncertain. From germline, CDR1 is SEHNR and CDR2 FQNEAQ (reference sequence). Trimming left V 1 base short and J 6 bases short, with 9 bases between. This CDR3 region has 13 residues. CDR3 coding DNA: TGTGCCAGCAGCTTAGGGGGAGATAATGGCTACACCTTC. Its protein is CASSLGGDNGYTF. Together with reference TRBV7-9 and TRBJ1-2, the CDR3 gives the full variable domain: DTGVSQNPRHKITKRGQNVTFRCDPISEHNRLYWYRQTLGQGPEFLTYFQNEAQLEKSRLLSDRFSAERPKGSFSTLEIQRTEQGDSAMYLCASSLGGDNGYTFGSGTRLTVV.

In this sample, this clone turned up once. This rearrangement joins TRBV4-2 to TRBJ2-7; TRBD2 might be the D (6 bases). Trimming stripped 0 bases from V and 3 bases from J, with 12 bases between. CDR1 LGHNA and CDR2 YNFKEQ come from the germline V gene. The CDR3 is 15 residues long. CDR3 DNA sequence: TGTGCCAGCAGCCAAGATCTGCGGGATTACTACGAGCAGTACTTC. Its protein is CASSQDLRDYYEQYF.

V is TRBV6-2 or TRBV6-3 and J is TRBJ1-5; TRBD1 might be the D (6 bases). Germline CDR1 is MNHEY and CDR2 is SVGEGT. The CDR3 totals 14 residues. Trimming shortened V by 5 bases and J by 4 bases, and 12 bases separated the two germline ends. CDR3 loop: CASSAIRGNQPQHF. The CDR3 DNA reads TGTGCCAGCAGTGCGATCAGGGGTAATCAGCCCCAGCATTTT.

The sample holds a few counts of this clone. The chain has TRBV29-1 and TRBJ1-1, with 12 positions matching TRBD1. This CDR3 has 14 amino acids. The germline CDR1 and CDR2 sequences are SQVTM and ANQGSEA. Germline trimming cut 8 bases from V and 5 bases from J; bases unmatched to any gene: 9. This chain's CDR3 is CSSGTGGSRTEAFF. The CDR3 DNA reads as TGCAGCTCCGGGACAGGGGGCTCTAGGACTGAAGCTTTCTTT.

V and J are TRBV6-1 and TRBJ2-3; weak D call: TRBD2 (5 bases). The germline V gene has CDR1 MNHNS and CDR2 SASEGT. This CDR3 is 14 amino acids long. V shed 5 bases and J shed 4 bases, with 13 bases lying between them. The CDR3 spells CASSQGLAADTQYF. The CDR3 region has the DNA TGTGCCAGCAGTCAAGGACTGGCCGCAGATACGCAGTATTTT.

This chain links TRBV7-8 with TRBJ1-1, with D tentatively TRBD1 (5 bases). Germline CDR1 is SGHVS and CDR2 is FQNEAQ. CDR3 length equals 15 residues. V gave up 5 bases and J gave up 6 bases, with 19 bases separating them. The CDR3 sequence: CASSAWTSQSAEAFF. The CDR3 nucleotides are TGTGCCAGCAGCGCTTGGACAAGCCAAAGCGCTGAAGCTTTCTTT. The full variable domain, its missing parts supplied by reference TRBV7-8 and TRBJ1-1, is GAGVSQSPRYKVAKRGQDVALRCDPISGHVSLFWYQQALGQGPEFLTYFQNEAQLDKSGLPSDRFFAERPEGSVSTLKIQRTQQEDSAVYLCASSAWTSQSAEAFFGQGTRLTVV.

This chain joins TRBV11-2 and TRBJ1-6; the D is unclear. The length of the CDR3 is 11 residues. The V gene's germline CDR1 is SGHAT and CDR2 FQNNGV. The V gene lost 5 bases and the J gene lost 14 bases, with 10 bases spanning the gap. The CDR3 sequence: CASSPGPTLHF. The CDR3 coding sequence is TGTGCCAGCAGCCCCGGTCCAACCCTCCACTTT.

The V and J genes are TRBV18 and TRBJ2-7; 11 nucleotides line up with TRBD2. CDR1 and CDR2 (germline): KGHSH, LQKENI. V lost 3 bases to trimming and J lost 5 bases; unmatched junction nucleotides: 6. This CDR3 contains 15 residues. The CDR3 is CASSPKLAGDHEQYF. The CDR3 region has the DNA TGTGCCAGCTCACCGAAACTAGCGGGAGATCACGAGCAGTACTTC.

The chain combines TRBV18 with TRBJ2-1; D might be TRBD1 (7 bases). The CDR3 has 13 residues. The V gene's germline CDR1 is KGHSH and CDR2 LQKENI. Trimming left V 5 bases short and J 8 bases short, with 13 bases between. The CDR3 loop reads CASSTSRGDEQFF. The CDR3 DNA reads TGTGCCAGCTCAACTTCCAGGGGGGATGAGCAGTTCTTC.

The chain links TRBV7-9 to TRBJ2-1; 7 bases agree with TRBD1. Per the germline V gene, CDR1 is SEHNR and CDR2 is FQNEAQ (reference sequence). Trimming cost V 5 bases and J 4 bases; bases outside gene matches: 11. The CDR3 runs 16 residues. CDR3 loop: CASSLPRGQPYNEQFF. The CDR3 bases are TGTGCCAGCAGCCTCCCTAGGGGACAGCCTTACAATGAGCAGTTCTTC.

The chain employs TRBV6-1 and TRBJ2-7; TRBD2 matches at 12 bases. Losses at the gene ends were 4 bases for V and 2 bases for J; bases not matched to a gene: 6. The CDR3 extends over 16 amino acids. Germline V gene lookup returns CDR1 MNHNS and CDR2 SASEGT. The CDR3 nucleotides are TGTGCCAGCAGTGGACCGGGACTAGCGGGTACCTACGAGCAGTACTTC. Translation: CASSGPGLAGTYEQYF.

The chain combines TRBV6-5 with TRBJ2-3; 7 positions agree with TRBD1. The CDR3 contains 15 residues. Germline CDR1 reads MNHEY; CDR2 reads SVGAGI. The trim removed 8 bases at V and 6 bases at J, leaving 14 bases unmatched. The CDR3 is CASHGWGQLWDTQYF. The CDR3 DNA is TGTGCCAGCCACGGATGGGGACAGCTTTGGGATACGCAGTATTTT.

The rearrangement links TRBV2 to TRBJ1-1; the D gene is possibly TRBD1 (6 bases). The CDR3 loop spans 14 amino acids. V dropped 2 bases and J dropped 3 bases, with 10 bases sitting between them. Germline values: CDR1 SNHLY, CDR2 FYNNEI. CDR3 sequence: CASSEMRGYTEAFF. CDR3 in DNA: TGTGCCAGCAGTGAAATGAGGGGGTACACTGAAGCTTTCTTT.

V usage is TRBV28 and J usage is TRBJ2-7, with a possible D match to TRBD1 (6 bases). Per the germline V gene, CDR1 is MDHEN and CDR2 is SYDVKM. The V gene lost 3 bases and the J gene lost 6 bases, with 12 bases spanning the gap. The length of the CDR3 is 13 residues. CDR3 sequence: CASSFPRDIEQYF. Here the CDR3 DNA reads TGTGCCAGCAGTTTCCCCCGGGACATCGAGCAGTACTTC.

In DNA form, the CDR3 reads TGTGCCAGCAGCGCGGGGGCTAGCGGGAGCCCCGGATCCTACAATGAGCAGTTCTTC. This gives the protein CASSAGASGSPGSYNEQFF. The J gene is TRBJ2-1, the V gene TRBV9, with TRBD2 matching 10 bases. The CDR3 has 19 residues. Per germline, CDR1 SGDLS and CDR2 YYNGEE. V lost 3 bases and J lost 1; bases outside the gene matches: 13.

This chain uses TRBV9 with TRBJ2-1; 7 nucleotides line up with TRBD1. Germline loops: CDR1 SGDLS, CDR2 YYNGEE. Germline trimming cut 0 bases from V and 5 bases from J; bases unmatched to any gene: 2. The CDR3 is 14 amino acids. CDR3 DNA: TGTGCCAGCAGCGTAGGACAGGGAAACAATGAGCAGTTCTTC. Translation: CASSVGQGNNEQFF. The entire variable domain, with the rest obtained from reference TRBV9 and TRBJ2-1, is as follows: DSGVTQTPKHLITATGQRVTLRCSPRSGDLSVYWYQQSLDQGLQFLIQYYNGEERAKGNILERFSAQQFPDLHSELNLSSLELGDSALYFCASSVGQGNNEQFFGPGTRLTVL.

This rearrangement joins TRBV9 to TRBJ2-5; 8 nucleotides match TRBD2. CDR1 and CDR2 (germline): SGDLS, YYNGEE. The CDR3 sequence is 14 residues long. Trimming took 4 bases from V and 1 from J; bases not matched to a gene: 3. The CDR3 loop is CASSITSGQETQYF. In nucleotides, the CDR3 is TGTGCCAGCAGCATCACTAGCGGCCAAGAGACCCAGTACTTC.

This clone turned up a few times. This chain joins TRBV2 and TRBJ1-5; D is undetermined. This CDR3 comprises 13 residues. Germline V gives CDR1 SNHLY, CDR2 FYNNEI. The V and J ends lost 4 bases and 2 bases respectively, with 6 bases between them. CDR3 region: CASSGHRNQPQHF. The CDR3 DNA reads TGTGCCAGCAGTGGACACCGCAATCAGCCCCAGCATTTT.

Turning to this clone: The same CDR3 arises from other DNA sequences in this sample as well. This chain connects TRBV28 to TRBJ1-4; D is uncertain. V lost 2 bases and J 7 bases, leaving 8 bases between the germline ends. CDR1 is MDHEN and CDR2 is SYDVKM in the germline V gene. The CDR3 contains 13 residues. The CDR3 coding sequence is TGTGCCAGCAGTTTAACAGTTGGTGAAAAACTGTTTTTT. This sequence encodes CASSLTVGEKLFF.

The rearrangement uses TRBV7-2 and TRBJ2-1, with 12 bases identical to TRBD2. Germline CDR1 SGHTA, CDR2 FQGNSA. The junction had 8 bases not matched to a gene; V was cut back by 5 bases and J by 3 bases. There are 17 residues in the CDR3. The DNA of the CDR3 is TGTGCCAGCAGCCCTCTAGCGGGGGGGGCTTTCTACAATGAGCAGTTCTTC. This sequence encodes CASSPLAGGAFYNEQFF.

The chain carries TRBV7-9 and TRBJ2-3; 12 nucleotides line up with TRBD2. Trimming took 5 bases from V and 3 from J; bases not matched to a gene: 6. The germline CDR1 and CDR2 sequences are SEHNR and FQNEAQ (reference sequence). CDR3 size: 16 residues. The CDR3 DNA sequence: TGTGCCAGCAGCCGAGCTAGCGGGGGGGTGACAGATACGCAGTATTTT. It encodes CASSRASGGVTDTQYF.

The J gene is TRBJ1-4, the V gene TRBV6-5; the D gene is possibly TRBD1 (6 bases). This CDR3 is built from 15 residues. Trimming removed 6 bases at V and 4 bases at J, with 15 bases between. In germline, CDR1 is MNHEY, CDR2 SVGAGI. DNA of the CDR3: TGTGCCAGCAGAAATTTCAACAGGGATAATGAAAAACTGTTTTTT. Protein: CASRNFNRDNEKLFF.

The rearrangement joins TRBV11-3 to TRBJ2-7; 13 positions agree with TRBD2. The CDR3 runs to 17 residues. Losses at the gene ends were 1 base for V and 2 bases for J; bases not matched to a gene: 5. Germline V gene lookup returns CDR1 SGHNT and CDR2 YENEEA. CDR3 nucleotides: TGTGCCAGCAGCTTAGGAGGACTAGCGGGAGTGCCCTACGAGCAGTACTTC. Amino acids: CASSLGGLAGVPYEQYF.

This clone was recorded once. V is TRBV7-2 and J is TRBJ2-3; D perhaps matches TRBD1 (5 bases). V shed 1 base and J shed 10 bases, with 18 bases lying between them. The CDR3 totals 15 residues. Germline V gene sequence: CDR1 SGHTA, CDR2 FQGNSA. For the CDR3, the DNA is TGTGCCAGCAGCTTAGTCGCTGTTGGCAGGGATTCGCAGTATTTT. Its protein is CASSLVAVGRDSQYF.

The V and J genes are TRBV6-2 or TRBV6-3 and TRBJ1-2; D unresolved. The CDR3 is 13 amino acids. Trimming stripped 3 bases from V and 4 bases from J, with 9 bases between. Germline values: CDR1 MNHEY, CDR2 SVGEGT. The CDR3: CASSYAESYGYTF. DNA for the CDR3: TGTGCCAGCAGTTATGCGGAGAGCTATGGCTACACCTTC.

The chain combines TRBV9 with TRBJ2-2, with unresolved D. V was clipped by 0 bases and J by 7 bases, with 7 bases between them. The germline V gene has CDR1 SGDLS and CDR2 YYNGEE. The CDR3 has 13 amino acids. DNA for the CDR3: TGTGCCAGCAGCGTAGGGTCCGGCGGGGAGCTGTTTTTT. Residues: CASSVGSGGELFF.

The genes are TRBV7-9 and TRBJ1-2; no clear D. V lost 4 bases to trimming and J lost 1 base, with 16 bases between them. There are 16 residues in the CDR3. Germline CDR1 and CDR2: SEHNR and FQNEAQ (reference sequence). In nucleotides, the CDR3 is TGTGCCAGCAGCTCTAGAGGGATAGATCTTAACTATGGCTACACCTTC. This gives the protein CASSSRGIDLNYGYTF. Using reference TRBV7-9 and TRBJ1-2 for the parts outside the CDR3, the full variable domain is DTGVSQNPRHKITKRGQNVTFRCDPISEHNRLYWYRQTLGQGPEFLTYFQNEAQLEKSRLLSDRFSAERPKGSFSTLEIQRTEQGDSAMYLCASSSRGIDLNYGYTFGSGTRLTVV.